The following is a T cell receptor (beta chain) sequence with its context. As processed by the authors: For nucleated cells, counts were estimated from reference gene primer amplification. The protocol was immunoSEQ multiplex PCR, while the TCRdb copy is restricted to in-frame clones and leaves out a portion. V and J calls and clone size are copied from that table; D and trimming were computed from the DNA. The table includes around 200,000 clones, 80% to 90% detected once. Germline CDR1 MDHEN, CDR2 SYDVKM. With 1 base removed from V and 7 bases from J, the gap between germline ends came to 11 bases. The CDR3 is made up of 14 amino acids. The entry originates in a study of blood T cell repertoires in COVID-19. The wider study: Whether acute or convalescent, the COVID-19 samples came from the United States, Italy and Spain. In each case, the material was cDNA or gDNA derived from T cells, B-cell-depleted T cells, or PBMCs.

V is TRBV28 and J is TRBJ1-5; tentative D call: TRBD1 (5 bases). The sequence derives from a woman between 45 and 60 years old with acute or convalescent COVID-19. The specimen sequenced was peripheral blood. Written as DNA, the CDR3 is TGTGCCAGCAGTTTATTAGGGGCCAGACAGCCCCAGCATTTT. Its protein is CASSLLGARQPQHF.